The present entry profiles one T cell receptor (beta chain) with its context. The germline CDR1 and CDR2 sequences are SGHRS and YFSETQ. The CDR3 covers 14 residues. V was trimmed by 7 bases and J by 7 bases, leaving 17 bases between them. Using its own MiXCR run on the 5' RACE reads, TCRdb lists one record per CDR3 protein. The table lists more than 400,000 distinct CDR3 sequences, about 15% of them singletons, with more than 0.4% in the top ten. This sample was taken from a study of identical twins. This same sample was also part of a study on yellow fever vaccine responses in identical twins.

This chain uses TRBV5-1 with TRBJ2-2, with D unresolved. The receptor was isolated from a woman aged 18-29 years in good health. Specimen: CD4+ T cells sorted from blood. The CDR3 loop reads CASRDLGRSGELFF. The CDR3 DNA sequence: TGCGCCAGCCGAGATCTTGGTAGAAGCGGGGAGCTGTTTTTT.